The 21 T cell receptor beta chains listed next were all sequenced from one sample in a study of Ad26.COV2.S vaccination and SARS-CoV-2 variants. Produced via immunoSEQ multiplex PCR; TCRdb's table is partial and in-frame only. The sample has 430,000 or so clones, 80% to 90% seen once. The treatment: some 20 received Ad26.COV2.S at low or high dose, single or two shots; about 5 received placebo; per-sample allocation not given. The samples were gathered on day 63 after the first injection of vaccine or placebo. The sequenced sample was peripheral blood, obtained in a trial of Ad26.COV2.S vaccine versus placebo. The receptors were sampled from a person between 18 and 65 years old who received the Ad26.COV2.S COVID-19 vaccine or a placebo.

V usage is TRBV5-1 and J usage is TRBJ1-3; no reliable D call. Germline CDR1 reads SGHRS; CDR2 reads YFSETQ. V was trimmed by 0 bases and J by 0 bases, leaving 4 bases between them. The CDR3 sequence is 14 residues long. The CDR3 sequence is CASSLAVSGNTIYF. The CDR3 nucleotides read TGCGCCAGCAGCTTGGCCGTCTCTGGAAACACCATATATTTT.

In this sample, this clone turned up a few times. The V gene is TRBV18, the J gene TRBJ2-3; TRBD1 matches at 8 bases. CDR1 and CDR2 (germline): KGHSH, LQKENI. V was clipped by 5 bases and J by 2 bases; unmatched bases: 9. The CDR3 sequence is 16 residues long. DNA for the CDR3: TGTGCCAGCTCAGACACAGGGGGATTAATCACAGATACGCAGTATTTT. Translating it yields CASSDTGGLITDTQYF.

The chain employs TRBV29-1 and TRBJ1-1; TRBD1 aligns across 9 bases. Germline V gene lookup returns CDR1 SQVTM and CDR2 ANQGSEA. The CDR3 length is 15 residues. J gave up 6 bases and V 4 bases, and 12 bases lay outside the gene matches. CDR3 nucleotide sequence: TGCAGCGTTGGGGGACAGGGCCTTGATTTGGCTGAAGCTTTCTTT. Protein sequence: CSVGGQGLDLAEAFF.

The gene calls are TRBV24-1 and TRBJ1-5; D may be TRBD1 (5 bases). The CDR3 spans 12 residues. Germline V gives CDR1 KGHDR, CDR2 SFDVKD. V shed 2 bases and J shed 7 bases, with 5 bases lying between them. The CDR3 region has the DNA TGTGCCACCAGTGATTCAGGGCAGCCCCAGCATTTT. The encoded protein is CATSDSGQPQHF.

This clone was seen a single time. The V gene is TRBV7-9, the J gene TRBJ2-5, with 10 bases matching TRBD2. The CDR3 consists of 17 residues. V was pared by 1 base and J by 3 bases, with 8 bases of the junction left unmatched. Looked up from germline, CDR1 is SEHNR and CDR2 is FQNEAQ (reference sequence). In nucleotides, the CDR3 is TGTGCCAGCAGCTTAGGTTTGCTAGCGGGGGCCAAAGAGACCCAGTACTTC. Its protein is CASSLGLLAGAKETQYF.

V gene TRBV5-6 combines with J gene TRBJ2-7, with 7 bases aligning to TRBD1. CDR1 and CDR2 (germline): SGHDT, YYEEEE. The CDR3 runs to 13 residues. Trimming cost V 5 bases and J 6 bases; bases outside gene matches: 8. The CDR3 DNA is TGTGCCAGCAGTCCGACAGGGTTAGGCGAGCAGTACTTC. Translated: CASSPTGLGEQYF.

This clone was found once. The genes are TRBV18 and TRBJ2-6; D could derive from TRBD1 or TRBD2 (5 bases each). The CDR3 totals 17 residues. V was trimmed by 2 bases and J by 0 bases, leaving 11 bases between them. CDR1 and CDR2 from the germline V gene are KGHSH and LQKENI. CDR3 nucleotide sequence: TGTGCCAGCTCACCAGGGACCGAGCTCTCTGGGGCCAACGTCCTGACTTTC. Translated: CASSPGTELSGANVLTF.

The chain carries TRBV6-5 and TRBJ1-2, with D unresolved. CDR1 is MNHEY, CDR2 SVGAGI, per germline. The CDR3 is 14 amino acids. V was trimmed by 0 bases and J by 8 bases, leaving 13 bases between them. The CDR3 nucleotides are TGTGCCAGCAGTTACTCAGGCGTACGGCAGGGCTACACCTTC. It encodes CASSYSGVRQGYTF.

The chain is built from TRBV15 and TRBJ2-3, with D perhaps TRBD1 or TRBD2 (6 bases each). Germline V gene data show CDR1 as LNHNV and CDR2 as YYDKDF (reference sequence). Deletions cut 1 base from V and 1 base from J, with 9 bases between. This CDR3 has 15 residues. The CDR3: CATSRAGARTDTQYF. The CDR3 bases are TGTGCCACCAGCAGAGCGGGGGCCCGCACAGATACGCAGTATTTT.

CDR3 residues: CASSLSGPETNGYTF. Written as DNA, the CDR3 is TGTGCCAGCAGTTTATCCGGGCCCGAAACGAATGGCTACACCTTC. The chain recombines TRBV6-2 or TRBV6-3 with TRBJ1-2; no clear D gene. Germline V gene lookup returns CDR1 MNHEY and CDR2 SVGEGT. The CDR3 length is 15 residues. With 4 bases removed from V and 6 bases from J, the gap between germline ends came to 18 bases.

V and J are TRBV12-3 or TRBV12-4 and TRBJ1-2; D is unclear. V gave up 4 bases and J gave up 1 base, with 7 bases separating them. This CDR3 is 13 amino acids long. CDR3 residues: CASSSDGNYGYTF. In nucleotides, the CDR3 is TGTGCCAGCAGTTCAGACGGTAACTATGGCTACACCTTC.

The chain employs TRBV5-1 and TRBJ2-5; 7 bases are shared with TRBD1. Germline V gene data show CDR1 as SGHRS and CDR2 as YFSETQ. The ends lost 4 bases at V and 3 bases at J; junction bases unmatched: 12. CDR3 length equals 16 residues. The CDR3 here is CASSGRDSWLEETQYF. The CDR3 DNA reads TGCGCCAGCAGCGGCCGGGACAGTTGGCTGGAAGAGACCCAGTACTTC.

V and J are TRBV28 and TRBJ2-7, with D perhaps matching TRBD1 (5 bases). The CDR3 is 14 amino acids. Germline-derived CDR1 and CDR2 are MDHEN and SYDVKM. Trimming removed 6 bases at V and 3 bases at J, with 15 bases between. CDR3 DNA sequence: TGTGCCAGCAGACAAACTCCCAGGGTCTACGAGCAGTACTTC. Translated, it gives CASRQTPRVYEQYF. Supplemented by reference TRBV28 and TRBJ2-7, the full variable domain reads DVKVTQSSRYLVKRTGEKVFLECVQDMDHENMFWYRQDPGLGLRLIYFSYDVKMKEKGDIPEGYSVSREKKERFSLILESASTNQTSMYLCASRQTPRVYEQYFGPGTRLTVT.

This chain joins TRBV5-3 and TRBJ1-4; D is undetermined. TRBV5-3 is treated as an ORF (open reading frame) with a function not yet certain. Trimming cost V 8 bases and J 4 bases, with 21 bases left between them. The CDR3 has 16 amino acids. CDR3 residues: CASPRMSRAYNEKLFF. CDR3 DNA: TGTGCCAGCCCAAGGATGTCCCGGGCATATAATGAAAAACTGTTTTTT.

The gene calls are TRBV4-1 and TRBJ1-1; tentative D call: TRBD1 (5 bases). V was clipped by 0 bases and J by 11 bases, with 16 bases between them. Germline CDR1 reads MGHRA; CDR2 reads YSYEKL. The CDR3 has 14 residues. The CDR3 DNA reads TGCGCCAGCAGCCAAGAGAGGACCCTAGGGGACGCTTTCTTT. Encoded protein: CASSQERTLGDAFF.

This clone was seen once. The CDR3 DNA reads as TGTGCCAGCAAGGTACGACAGAACACTGAAGCTTTCTTT. Translating gives CASKVRQNTEAFF. The chain recombines TRBV7-3 with TRBJ1-1; D remains unclear. There are 13 residues in the CDR3. Germline V gene lookup returns CDR1 SGHTA and CDR2 FQGTGA. Trimming pared 7 bases from V and 1 base from J, leaving 10 bases between.

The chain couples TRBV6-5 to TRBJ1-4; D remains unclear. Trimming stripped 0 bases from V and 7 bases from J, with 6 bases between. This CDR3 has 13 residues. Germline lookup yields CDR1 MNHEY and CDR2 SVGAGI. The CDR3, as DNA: TGTGCCAGCAGTTACTCATTAGGTGAAAAACTGTTTTTT. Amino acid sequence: CASSYSLGEKLFF.

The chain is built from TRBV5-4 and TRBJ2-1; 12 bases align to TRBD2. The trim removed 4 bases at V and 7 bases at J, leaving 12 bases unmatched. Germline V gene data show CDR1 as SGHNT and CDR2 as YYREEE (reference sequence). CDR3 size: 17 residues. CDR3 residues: CASSPTQTSGSWNEQFF. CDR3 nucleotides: TGTGCCAGCAGCCCTACCCAGACTAGCGGGAGTTGGAATGAGCAGTTCTTC.

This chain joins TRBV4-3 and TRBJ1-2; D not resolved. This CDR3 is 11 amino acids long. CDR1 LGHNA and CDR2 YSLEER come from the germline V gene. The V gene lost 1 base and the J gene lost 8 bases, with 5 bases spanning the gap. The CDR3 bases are TGCGCCAGCAGCCAAGCGGGAGGCTACACCTTC. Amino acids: CASSQAGGYTF.

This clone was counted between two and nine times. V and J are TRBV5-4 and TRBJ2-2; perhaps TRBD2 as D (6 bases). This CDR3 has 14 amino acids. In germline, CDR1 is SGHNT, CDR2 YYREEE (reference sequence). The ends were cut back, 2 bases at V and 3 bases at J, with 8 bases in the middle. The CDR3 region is CASSLTGDTGELFF. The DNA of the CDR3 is TGTGCCAGCAGCTTAACGGGGGACACCGGGGAGCTGTTTTTT.

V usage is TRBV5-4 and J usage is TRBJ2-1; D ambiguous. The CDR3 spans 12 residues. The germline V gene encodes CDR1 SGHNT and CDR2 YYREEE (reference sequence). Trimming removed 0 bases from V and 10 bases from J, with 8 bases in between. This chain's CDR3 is CASSLVPGEQFF. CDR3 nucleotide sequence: TGTGCCAGCAGCTTGGTCCCTGGCGAGCAGTTCTTC. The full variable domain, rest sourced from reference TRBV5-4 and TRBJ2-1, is ETGVTQSPTHLIKTRGQQVTLRCSSQSGHNTVSWYQQALGQGPQFIFQYYREEENGRGNFPPRFSGLQFPNYSSELNVNALELDDSALYLCASSLVPGEQFFGPGTRLTVL.